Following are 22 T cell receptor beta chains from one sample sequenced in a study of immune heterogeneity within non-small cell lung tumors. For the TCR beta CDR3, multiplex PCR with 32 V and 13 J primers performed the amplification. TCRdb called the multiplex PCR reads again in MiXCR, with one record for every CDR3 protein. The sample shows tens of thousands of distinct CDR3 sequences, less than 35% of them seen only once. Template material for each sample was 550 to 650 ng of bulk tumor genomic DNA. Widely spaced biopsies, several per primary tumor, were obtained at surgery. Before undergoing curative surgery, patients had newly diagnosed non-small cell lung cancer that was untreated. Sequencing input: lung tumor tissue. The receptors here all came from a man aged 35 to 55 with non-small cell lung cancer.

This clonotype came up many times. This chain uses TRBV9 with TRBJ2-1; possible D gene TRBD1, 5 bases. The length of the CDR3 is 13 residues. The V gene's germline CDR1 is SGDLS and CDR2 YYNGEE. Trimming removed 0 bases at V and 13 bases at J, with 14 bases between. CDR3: CASSVVPQGGQFF. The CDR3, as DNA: TGTGCCAGCAGCGTAGTCCCGCAGGGCGGTCAGTTCTTC.

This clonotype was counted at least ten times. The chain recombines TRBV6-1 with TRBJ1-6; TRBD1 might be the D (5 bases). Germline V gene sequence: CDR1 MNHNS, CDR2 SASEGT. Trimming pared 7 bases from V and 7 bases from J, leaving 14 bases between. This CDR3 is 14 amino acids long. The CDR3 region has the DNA TGTGCCAGCACCCCGAACAGGAACAATTCACCCCTCCACTTT. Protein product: CASTPNRNNSPLHF.

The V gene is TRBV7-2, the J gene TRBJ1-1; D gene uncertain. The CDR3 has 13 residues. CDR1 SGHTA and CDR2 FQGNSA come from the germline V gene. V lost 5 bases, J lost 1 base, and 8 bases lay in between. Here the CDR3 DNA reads TGTGCCAGCAGCATACAGAGGAACACTGAAGCTTTCTTT. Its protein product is CASSIQRNTEAFF.

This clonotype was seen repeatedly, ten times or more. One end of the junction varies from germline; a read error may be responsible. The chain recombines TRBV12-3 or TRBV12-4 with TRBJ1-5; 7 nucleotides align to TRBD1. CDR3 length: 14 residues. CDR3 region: CASSLWDSTQPQHF. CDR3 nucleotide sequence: TGTGCCAGCAGTTTGTGGGACAGCACTCAGCCCCAGCATTTT.

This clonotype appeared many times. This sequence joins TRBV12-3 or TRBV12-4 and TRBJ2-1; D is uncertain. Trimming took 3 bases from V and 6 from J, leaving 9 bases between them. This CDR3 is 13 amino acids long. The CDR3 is CASSFAYFNEQFF. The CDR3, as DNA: TGTGCCAGCAGTTTTGCCTATTTCAATGAGCAGTTCTTC.

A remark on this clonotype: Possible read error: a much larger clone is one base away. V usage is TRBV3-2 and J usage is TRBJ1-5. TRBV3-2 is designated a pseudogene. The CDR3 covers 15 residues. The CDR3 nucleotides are TGTGCCATGCATGGTCTTTTGGGTGGCAATCAGCCCCAGCATTTT. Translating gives CAMHGLLGGNQPQHF.

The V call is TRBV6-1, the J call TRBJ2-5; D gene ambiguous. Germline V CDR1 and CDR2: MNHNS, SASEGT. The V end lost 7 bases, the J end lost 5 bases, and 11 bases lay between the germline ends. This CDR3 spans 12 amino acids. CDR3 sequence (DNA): TGTGCCAGCAACCATTGCCCCGAGACCCAGTACTTC. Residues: CASNHCPETQYF.

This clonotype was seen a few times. CDR3 sequence (DNA): TGTGCCAGCAGCTTACCGAATCCGGGTATCTGGGCCAACGTCCTGACTTTC. It codes for CASSLPNPGIWANVLTF. The rearrangement uses TRBV6-2 or TRBV6-3 and TRBJ2-6; no reliable D call. CDR3 size: 17 residues. The germline CDR1 and CDR2 sequences are MNHEY and SVGEGT. Trimming cost V 6 bases and J 5 bases, with 20 bases left between them.

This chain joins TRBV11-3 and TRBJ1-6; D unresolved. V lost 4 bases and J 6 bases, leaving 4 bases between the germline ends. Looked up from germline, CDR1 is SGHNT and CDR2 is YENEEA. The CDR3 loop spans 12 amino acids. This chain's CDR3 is CASSYVNSPLHF. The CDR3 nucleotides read TGTGCCAGCAGCTACGTTAATTCACCCCTCCACTTT.

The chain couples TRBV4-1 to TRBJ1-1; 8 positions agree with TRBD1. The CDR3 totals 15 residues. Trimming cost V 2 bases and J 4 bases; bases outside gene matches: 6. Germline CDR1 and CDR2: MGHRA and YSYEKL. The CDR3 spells CASSQFPTGGTEAFF. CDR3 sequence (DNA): TGCGCCAGCAGCCAATTCCCCACAGGGGGCACTGAAGCTTTCTTT.

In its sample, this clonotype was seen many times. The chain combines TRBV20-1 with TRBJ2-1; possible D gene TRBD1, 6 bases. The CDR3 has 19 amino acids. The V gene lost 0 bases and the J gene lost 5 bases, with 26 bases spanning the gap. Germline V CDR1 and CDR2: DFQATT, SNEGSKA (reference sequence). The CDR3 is CSARDRALATAGGHNEQFF. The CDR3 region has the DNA TGCAGTGCTAGAGATCGAGCCTTGGCTACCGCTGGGGGCCACAATGAGCAGTTCTTC.

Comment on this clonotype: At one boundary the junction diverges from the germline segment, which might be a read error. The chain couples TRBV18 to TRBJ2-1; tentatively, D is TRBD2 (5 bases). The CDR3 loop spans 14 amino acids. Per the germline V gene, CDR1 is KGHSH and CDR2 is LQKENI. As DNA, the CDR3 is TGTGCAAGCTTGATACCGGGAATTCACAATGAGCAGTTCTTC. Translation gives CASLIPGIHNEQFF.

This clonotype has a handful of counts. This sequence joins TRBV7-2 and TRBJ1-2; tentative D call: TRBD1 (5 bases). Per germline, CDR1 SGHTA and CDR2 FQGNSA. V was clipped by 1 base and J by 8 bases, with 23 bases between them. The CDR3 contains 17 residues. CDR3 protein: CASSLVGTDLNNRGYTF. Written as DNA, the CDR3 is TGTGCCAGCAGCTTAGTGGGGACGGACCTCAACAATCGGGGCTACACCTTC.

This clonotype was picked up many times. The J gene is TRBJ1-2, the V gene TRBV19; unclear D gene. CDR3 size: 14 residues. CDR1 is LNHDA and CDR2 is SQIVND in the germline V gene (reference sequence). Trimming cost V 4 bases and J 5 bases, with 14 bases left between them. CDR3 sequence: CASSTPAAGYGYTF. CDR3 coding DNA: TGTGCCAGTAGTACCCCCGCAGCCGGGTATGGCTACACCTTC.

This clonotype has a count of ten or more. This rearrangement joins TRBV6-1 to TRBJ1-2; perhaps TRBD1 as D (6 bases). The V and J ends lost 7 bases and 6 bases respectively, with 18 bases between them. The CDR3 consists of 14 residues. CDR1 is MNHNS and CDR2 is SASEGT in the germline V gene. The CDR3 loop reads CASKRQERRDGYTF. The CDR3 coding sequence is TGTGCCAGCAAAAGACAGGAACGTCGGGATGGCTACACCTTC.

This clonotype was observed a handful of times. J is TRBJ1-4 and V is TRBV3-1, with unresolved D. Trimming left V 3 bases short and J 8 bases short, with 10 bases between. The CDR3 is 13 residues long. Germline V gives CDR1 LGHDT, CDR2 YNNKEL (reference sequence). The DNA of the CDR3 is TGTGCCAGCAGCCAGTGGGATCGAGAAAAACTGTTTTTT. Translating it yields CASSQWDREKLFF.

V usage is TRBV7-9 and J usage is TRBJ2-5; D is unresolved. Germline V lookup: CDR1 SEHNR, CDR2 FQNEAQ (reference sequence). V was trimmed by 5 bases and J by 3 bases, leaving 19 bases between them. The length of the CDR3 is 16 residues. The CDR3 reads CASSLLGPRSKETQYF. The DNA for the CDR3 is TGTGCCAGCAGCCTTCTCGGTCCTCGCTCAAAAGAGACCCAGTACTTC.

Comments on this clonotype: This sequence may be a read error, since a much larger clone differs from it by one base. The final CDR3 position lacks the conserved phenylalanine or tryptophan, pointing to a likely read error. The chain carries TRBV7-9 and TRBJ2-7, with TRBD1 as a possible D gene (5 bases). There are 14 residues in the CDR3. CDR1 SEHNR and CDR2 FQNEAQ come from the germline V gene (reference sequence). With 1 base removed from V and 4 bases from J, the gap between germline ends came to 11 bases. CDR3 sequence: CASSLDARAYEQYL. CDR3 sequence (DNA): TGTGCCAGCAGCTTAGACGCCAGGGCATACGAGCAGTACTTA.

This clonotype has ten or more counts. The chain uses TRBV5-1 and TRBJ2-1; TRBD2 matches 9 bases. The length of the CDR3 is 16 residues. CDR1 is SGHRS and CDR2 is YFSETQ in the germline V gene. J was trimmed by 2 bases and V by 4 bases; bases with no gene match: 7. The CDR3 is CASSGQTSGPYNEQFF. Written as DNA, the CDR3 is TGCGCCAGCAGCGGCCAGACTAGCGGCCCCTACAATGAGCAGTTCTTC. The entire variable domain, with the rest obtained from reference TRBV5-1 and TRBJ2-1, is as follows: KAGVTQTPRYLIKTRGQQVTLSCSPISGHRSVSWYQQTPGQGLQFLFEYFSETQRNKGNFPGRFSGRQFSNSRSEMNVSTLELGDSALYLCASSGQTSGPYNEQFFGPGTRLTVL.

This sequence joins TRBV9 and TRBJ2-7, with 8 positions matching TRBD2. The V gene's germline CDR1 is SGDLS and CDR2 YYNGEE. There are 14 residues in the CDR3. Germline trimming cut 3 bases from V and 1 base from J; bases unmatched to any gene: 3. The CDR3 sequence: CASSGSGSSYEQYF. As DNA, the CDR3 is TGTGCCAGCAGCGGGAGCGGGAGTTCCTACGAGCAGTACTTC.

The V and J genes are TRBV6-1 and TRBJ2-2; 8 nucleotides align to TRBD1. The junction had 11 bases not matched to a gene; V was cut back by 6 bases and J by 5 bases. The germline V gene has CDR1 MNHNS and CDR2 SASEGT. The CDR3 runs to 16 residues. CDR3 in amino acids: CASSPRTGNGTGELFF. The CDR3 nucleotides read TGTGCCAGCAGCCCTCGGACAGGGAACGGGACCGGGGAGCTGTTTTTT.

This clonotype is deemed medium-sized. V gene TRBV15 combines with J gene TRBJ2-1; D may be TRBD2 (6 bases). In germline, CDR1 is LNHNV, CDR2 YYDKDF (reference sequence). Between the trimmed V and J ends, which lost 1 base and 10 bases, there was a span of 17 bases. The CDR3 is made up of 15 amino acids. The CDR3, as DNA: TGTGCCACCAGCAGAGTCCGGGAGACTAGATTCGAGCAGTTCTTC. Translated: CATSRVRETRFEQFF.